Sequencing of this TCR beta chain was carried out in a study of glioma-infiltrating T cells after dendritic cell vaccination. The wider study: Patients had newly diagnosed or recurrent glioblastoma and received dendritic cell vaccines. Between about 2002 and 2013, patients got autologous tumor lysate-pulsed dendritic cell vaccines.

CDR3 size: 13 residues. CDR1 MNHEY and CDR2 SMNVEV come from the germline V gene (reference sequence). V lost 2 bases and J lost 4, with 8 bases in between. Assay used: immunoSEQ multiplex PCR; TCRdb lists only in-frame clones, some missing. Seen here are tens of thousands of clones, around 80% observed once, and the top ten hold 2% to 2.5%. The source was blood, collected before dendritic cell vaccination. The chain is built from TRBV27 and TRBJ1-1; tentative D call: TRBD1 (6 bases). The source is a human donor with glioblastoma. The CDR3 DNA reads TGTGCCAGCAGTTTAATGACAGGCACTGAAGCTTTCTTT. Protein: CASSLMTGTEAFF.